This TCR beta chain was sequenced during a study of blood T cell repertoires in COVID-19. Study-level background: Italy, Spain and the United States were the sources of the convalescent and acute COVID-19 samples. The analysed material was cDNA or gDNA that came from T cells, B-cell-depleted T cells, or PBMCs.

As handled by the study authors: Estimated nucleated cell counts came from reference gene primer amplification. TCRdb's copy holds only in-frame clones and misses some; the assay was immunoSEQ multiplex PCR. V, J and clone size were drawn from that table, and D and trimming were deduced from the DNA. The data show about 45,000 clones, more than 85% seen once. In this sample, this clone turned up once. A read error may account for a junction end that differs from germline. The length of the CDR3 is 16 residues. The germline CDR1 and CDR2 sequences are MNHEY and SVGEGT. The TCR was taken from a human donor in a cohort sampled during active COVID-19. This rearrangement joins TRBV6-2 or TRBV6-3 to TRBJ1-6; D unclear. The material sequenced was peripheral blood. CDR3 in amino acids: CASSYYPAGRNSPLHF. DNA of the CDR3: TGTGCCAGCAGCTACTACCCTGCCGGGAGGAATTCACCCCTCCACTTT.